This T cell receptor beta chain was identified during a study of memory CD4+ T cells and cytomegalovirus serostatus. The sort gate was single viable CD3+CD4+CD8-CD45RO+ cells for memory CD4+ T cells. V lost 4 bases, J lost 13 bases, and 19 bases lay in between. Germline assignment: CDR1 MDHEN and CDR2 SYDVKM. This CDR3 comprises 13 residues. Libraries were prepared by immunoSEQ multiplex PCR; TCRdb keeps only in-frame clonotypes and omits some of them. This sample yields approximately 92,000 clones, of which 75% to 90% are seen a single time; around 3.6% belongs to the top ten. Sequencing used memory CD4+ T cells from blood. This clonotype was sampled from an adult in good health and CMV-seropositive. V and J are TRBV28 and TRBJ1-2; no reliable D call. CDR3: CASSSLGSGVCTF. DNA of the CDR3: TGTGCCAGCAGTTCCCTCGGCTCCGGGGTTTGCACCTTC.